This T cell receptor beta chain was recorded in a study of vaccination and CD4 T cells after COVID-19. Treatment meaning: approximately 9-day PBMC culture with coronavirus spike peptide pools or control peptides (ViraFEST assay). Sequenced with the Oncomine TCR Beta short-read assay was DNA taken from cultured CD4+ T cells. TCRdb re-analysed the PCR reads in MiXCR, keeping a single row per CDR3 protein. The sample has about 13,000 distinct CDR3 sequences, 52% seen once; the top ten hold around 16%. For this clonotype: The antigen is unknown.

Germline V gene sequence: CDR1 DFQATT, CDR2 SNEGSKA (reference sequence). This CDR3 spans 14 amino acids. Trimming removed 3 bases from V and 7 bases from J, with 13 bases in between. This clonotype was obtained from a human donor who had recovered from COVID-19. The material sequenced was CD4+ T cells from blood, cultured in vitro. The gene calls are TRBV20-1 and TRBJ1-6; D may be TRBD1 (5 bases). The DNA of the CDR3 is TGCAGTGCTAGCCTACAGGTGGAGAATTCACCCCTCCACTTT. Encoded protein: CSASLQVENSPLHF.